This TCR beta chain emerged from a study of shared clonotypes between healthy human individuals. Regarding the study as a whole: Shared clonotypes: about 5% naive CD4, under 4% naive CD8, around 2.4% memory CD4, approximately 0.41% memory CD8. Represented diversity (both genetic and exposure-history) was limited by the small number of donors. Incompleteness in sorted-subset sequencing, despite large depth, was shown by rarefaction. On the whole, naive subsets had larger estimated richness than memory subsets had.

Concerning this clone itself: Its antigen is unknown.

Terminally differentiated effector memory CD45RA+ cells were left out of the naive CD8 fraction, which was CD45RO-negative and positively selected for CCR7. Looked up from germline, CDR1 is SGHKS and CDR2 is YYEKEE (reference sequence). V was shortened by 0 bases and J by 6 bases, with 13 bases between the two germline ends. The CDR3 runs 14 residues. Using immunoSEQ multiplex PCR, the repertoire was profiled, and TCRdb retains in-frame clones only, with some absent. The sample records 2 million to 2.5 million clones, 85% to 95% being singletons. Sequencing was carried out using naive CD8+ T cells from PBMCs. The chain couples TRBV5-5 to TRBJ2-7; D possibly corresponds to TRBD2 (5 bases). The source is a man aged 18 to 29 in good health. Some clones in this sample may be carry-over from other donors' samples. The CDR3 region has the DNA TGTGCCAGCAGCTTGGTCACGGTAACTAGCGAGCAGTACTTC. Translating it yields CASSLVTVTSEQYF.